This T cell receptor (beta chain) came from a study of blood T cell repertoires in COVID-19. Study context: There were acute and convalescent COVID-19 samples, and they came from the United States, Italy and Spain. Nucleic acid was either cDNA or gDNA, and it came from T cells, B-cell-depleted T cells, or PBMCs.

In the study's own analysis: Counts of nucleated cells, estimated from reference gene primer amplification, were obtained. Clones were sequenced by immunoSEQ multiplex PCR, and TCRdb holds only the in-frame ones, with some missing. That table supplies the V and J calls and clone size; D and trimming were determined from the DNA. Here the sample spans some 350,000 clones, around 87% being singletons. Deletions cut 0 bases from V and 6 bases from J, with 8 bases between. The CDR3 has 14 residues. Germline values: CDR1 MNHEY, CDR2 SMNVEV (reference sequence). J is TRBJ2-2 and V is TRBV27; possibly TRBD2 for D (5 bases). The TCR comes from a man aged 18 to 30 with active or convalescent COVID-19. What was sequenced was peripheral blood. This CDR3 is CASSLSSGAGELFF. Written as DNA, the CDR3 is TGTGCCAGCAGTTTATCTTCCGGGGCCGGGGAGCTGTTTTTT.